This is a list of T cell receptor beta chains from one sample in a study of CD8 T cells in Susac syndrome. TCRdb re-derived calls from the immunoSEQ multiplex PCR reads in MiXCR, one entry per CDR3 protein. The repertoire holds 150,000 to 200,000 distinct CDR3 sequences, with 75% to 95% as singletons. Specimen: CD4+ T cells from PBMCs. The receptor source for this set is a human donor with Susac syndrome. CDR3s include the opening cysteine and the closing phenylalanine or tryptophan. The D gene is left open where the match is weak. A row's size may be missing; if present it is once, few, many or a size class.

>TRBV27|TRBJ2-7|.|TRBD1
TGTGCCAGCAGTTGGGCCGCGACAGGGGATTCTTCCTACGAGCAGTACTTC
CASSWAATGDSSYEQYF
>TRBV5-1|TRBJ1-1|.|.
TGCGCCAGCAGTTCGGGGCATAACACTGAAGCTTTCTTT
CASSSGHNTEAFF
>TRBV30|TRBJ1-2|.|.
TGTGCCTGGAGTCTTAGTAACTATGGCTACACCTTC
CAWSLSNYGYTF
>TRBV27|TRBJ2-5|.|.
TGTGCCAGCAGCTTGAACCAGGGGGGAGAGACCCAGTACTTC
CASSLNQGGETQYF
>TRBV5-6|TRBJ2-1|.|.
TGTGCCAGCAGCTTGGAGATTTTCAGTGATGAGCAGTTCTTC
CASSLEIFSDEQFF
>TRBV5-5|TRBJ1-4|once|.
TGTGCCAGCAGCTTGGACCTGGGAGCAACTAATGAAAAACTGTTTTTT
CASSLDLGATNEKLFF
>TRBV30|TRBJ1-6|.|.
TGTGCCTGGACCGACACCCTCAATAATTCACCCCTCCACTTT
CAWTDTLNNSPLHF
>TRBV5-4|TRBJ2-1|.|TRBD2
TGTGCCAGCAGCTTTAGCGGGGGGGCCCGTGAGCAGTTCTTC
CASSFSGGAREQFF
>TRBV2|TRBJ2-3|.|.
TGTGCCAGCAGTGAAGAGTCAGTAACACAGATTACGCAGTATTTT
CASSEESVTQITQYF
>TRBV2|TRBJ2-1|.|.
TGTGCCAGCAGTGAAGCAGGGGGACGAACAATCTACAATGAGCAGTTCTTC
CASSEAGGRTIYNEQFF
>TRBV30|TRBJ2-3|.|TRBD2
TGTGCCTGGTCCCCCGGGGGGGCCTCAGATACGCAGTATTTT
CAWSPGGASDTQYF
>TRBV18|TRBJ2-7|.|.
TGTGCCAGCTCACCCTCTAGCGAGAGTACTACGGGGCAGTACTTC
CASSPSSESTTGQYF
>TRBV12-3/TRBV12-4|TRBJ1-5|once|.
TGTGCCAGCAGTTTTGGTGGGGGGAGCAATCAGCCCCAGCATTTT
CASSFGGGSNQPQHF
>TRBV5-1|TRBJ2-7|.|.
TGCGCCAGCAGCATTGGGGGATTCGGCCCCTACGAGCAGTACTTC
CASSIGGFGPYEQYF
>TRBV2|TRBJ1-2|.|.
TGTGCCAGCAGTGTCCTGGGGCGCGATGGCTACACCTTC
CASSVLGRDGYTF
>TRBV6-5|TRBJ2-7|.|TRBD2
TGTGCCAGCAGTTACGATAGCGGGGGGCCCTACGAGCAGTACTTC
CASSYDSGGPYEQYF
>TRBV12-3/TRBV12-4|TRBJ1-1|.|.
TGTGCCAGCAGTTCTCCGACAAGAGGGGTCACTGAAGCTTTCTTT
CASSSPTRGVTEAFF
>TRBV9|TRBJ1-4|once|TRBD1
TGTGCCAGCAGCGTAGGGGTCGGGACAGCAGATGAAAAACTGTTTTTT
CASSVGVGTADEKLFF
>TRBV2|TRBJ1-2|.|.
TGTGCCAGCAGTGGGGCAGGGTTATATGGCTACACCTTC
CASSGAGLYGYTF
>TRBV6-1|TRBJ2-4|.|.
TGTGCCAGCAGTGAAGTAAGACAGGATCTAGCCAAAAACATTCAGTACTTC
CASSEVRQDLAKNIQYF
>TRBV28|TRBJ1-1|once|.
TGTGCCAGCAGGCAGGGTGGGATCACTGAAGCTTTCTTT
CASRQGGITEAFF
>TRBV29-1|TRBJ2-3|.|TRBD2
TGCAGCGTTGAAATGAGCGGGGTTAGCACAGATACGCAGTATTTT
CSVEMSGVSTDTQYF
>TRBV5-8|TRBJ2-1|.|.
TGTGCCAGCACCCGGGGGCACGCCTACAATGAGCAGTTCTTC
CASTRGHAYNEQFF
>TRBV20-1|TRBJ2-3|.|.
TGCAGTGCGGACACCCCAGGGGAAGATACGCAGTATTTT
CSADTPGEDTQYF
>TRBV5-4|TRBJ2-5|.|.
TGTGCCAGCAGCTATGAGGGGGTCTTCGGTGAGACCCAGTACTTC
CASSYEGVFGETQYF
>TRBV6-8|TRBJ2-1|.|.
TGTGCCAGCAGTTCCTGCGCAAATGAGCAGTTCTTC
CASSSCANEQFF
>TRBV12-3/TRBV12-4|TRBJ1-5|.|.
TGTGCCAGCAGTTCGACCCTGGGGGCCCAGCATTTT
CASSSTLGAQHF
>TRBV9|TRBJ2-7|.|TRBD2
TGTGCCAGCAGCGTAGAGAGGGGGGTAGCGGGAGGGCCTGACGAGCAGTACTTC
CASSVERGVAGGPDEQYF
>TRBV20-1|TRBJ1-1|.|TRBD1
TGCAGTGCCGTGACAGGGGCCCTTATGAACACTGAAGCTTTCTTT
CSAVTGALMNTEAFF
>TRBV14|TRBJ1-2|once|.
TGTGCCAGCAGCCCCCCCAGGATTCCCTCTCATGGCTACACCTTC
CASSPPRIPSHGYTF
>TRBV10-2|TRBJ1-1|few|.
TGCGCCAGCAGTGAGTCTTTACAGACGAACACTGAAGCTTTCTTT
CASSESLQTNTEAFF
>TRBV27|TRBJ2-3|.|.
TGTGCCACGGCTAAGTACAGTTTAACTAGCACAGATACGCAGTATTTT
CATAKYSLTSTDTQYF
>TRBV29-1|TRBJ1-2|.|.
TGCAGCGTTGTCTCAGCCGGTGGCTACACCTTC
CSVVSAGGYTF